These T cell receptor beta chains were read from a single sample in a study of T cells in narcolepsy. Using immunoSEQ multiplex PCR, the repertoire was profiled, and TCRdb retains in-frame clones only, with some absent. The repertoire holds approximately 40,000 clones, about 87% seen once, with roughly 1.2% in the top ten. Sequencing was done on a sample of CD45RA- memory CD4+ T cells from PBMCs. The receptors originated from a human donor with narcolepsy. Each CDR3 is given with its conserved first and last residue. The D gene is left open where the match is weak.

>.|TRBV2|13|TRBJ1-2
CASSEALVYGYTF
>TRBD1|TRBV5-1|14|TRBJ1-2
CASSPDRAVYGYTF
>.|TRBV11-2|15|TRBJ1-1
CASSLDLTSQVEAFF
>.|TRBV30|13|TRBJ2-3
CAWDARRTDTQYF
>.|TRBV4-3|14|TRBJ2-7
CASSQDYGGSEQYF
>TRBD2|TRBV7-9|18|TRBJ2-1
CASRSMTATSGNYNEQFF
>.|TRBV6-1|13|TRBJ1-2
CASSEAANYGYTF
>TRBD1|TRBV5-4|14|TRBJ2-3
CASSLQGGTDTQYF
>TRBD2|TRBV2|12|TRBJ2-7
CASSVLANEQYF
>.|TRBV19|15|TRBJ2-2
CASRIGTPNTGELFF
>.|TRBV5-4|15|TRBJ2-5
CASSLPPGGEETQYF
>TRBD1|TRBV7-2|13|TRBJ1-1
CASSPQGDTEAFF
>.|TRBV5-8|14|TRBJ1-4
CASSLAGSGEKLFF
>.|TRBV7-2|17|TRBJ1-2
CASSLYPSGQRNYGYTF
>.|TRBV7-8|13|TRBJ1-1
CASSTDWNTEAFF
>.|TRBV30|17|TRBJ1-2
CAWSTNLPGRGFYGYTF
>.|TRBV18|16|TRBJ2-6
CASSPQEGPGANVLTF
>.|TRBV5-8|15|TRBJ2-1
CASSLQGGGHNEQFF
>.|TRBV7-8|14|TRBJ2-2
CASIQRRASGELFF
>.|TRBV7-2|12|TRBJ2-7
CASSLAGDEQYF
>.|TRBV15|14|TRBJ1-1
CATSRDLVTDEAFF
>.|TRBV6-5|14|TRBJ1-5
CASSPDRSNQPQHF
>.|TRBV7-9|14|TRBJ2-7
CASSSSHQTYEQYF
>.|TRBV11-1|19|TRBJ2-1
CATRRGGGLAGPSYNEQFF
>.|TRBV12-5|13|TRBJ1-1
CASGLRTGTEAFF
>TRBD1|TRBV11-2|18|TRBJ2-3
CASSAGTGMIFGTDTQYF
>TRBD1|TRBV27|16|TRBJ1-2
CASSSLQGAGNYGYTF
>.|TRBV5-1|15|TRBJ1-5
CASSPGGTDHQPQHF
>.|TRBV7-2|12|TRBJ2-3
CASRSSTDTQYF
>.|TRBV10-1|13|TRBJ1-5
CASRPGLNQPQHF
>TRBD2|TRBV9|16|TRBJ2-1
CASSITSGTTYNEQFF
>.|TRBV7-2|15|TRBJ2-2
CASSLSTTLPGELFF
>.|TRBV10-3|11|TRBJ1-1
CATQGPTEAFF